Below, 9 T cell receptor beta chains from the same sample are listed, as sequenced in a study of cytomegalovirus exposure and HLA in healthy donors. PCR primers comprised 60 Vbeta and 13 Jbeta primers. Sequenced by immunoSEQ multiplex PCR; TCRdb stores in-frame clones only, minus some. The sample consists of approximately 150,000 clones, roughly 80% of them appearing once. The material sequenced was PBMCs. The receptors derive from a female donor in good health and CMV-seronegative.

This chain's CDR3 is CASSPVGGSPLYNEQFF. The DNA for the CDR3 is TGCGCCAGCAGTCCGGTCGGGGGGAGCCCCCTCTACAATGAGCAGTTCTTC. The chain carries TRBV4-1 and TRBJ2-1, with 7 bases that match TRBD2. Trimming took 6 bases from V and 3 from J; bases not matched to a gene: 14. Germline V CDR1 and CDR2: MGHRA, YSYEKL. The CDR3 totals 17 residues.

The chain joins TRBV6-6 to TRBJ2-7, with D perhaps TRBD2 (6 bases). The CDR3 covers 14 residues. The germline V gene encodes CDR1 MNHNY and CDR2 SVGAGI (reference sequence). V lost 5 bases, J lost 4 bases, and 15 bases lay in between. CDR3 nucleotides: TGTGCCAGCAGTACCTCGGGGGTCCAATACGAGCAGTACTTC. Translation: CASSTSGVQYEQYF.

J is TRBJ1-1 and V is TRBV9, with D maybe TRBD1 (5 bases). This CDR3 spans 14 amino acids. The V gene lost 2 bases and the J gene lost 1 base, with 9 bases spanning the gap. Germline-derived CDR1 and CDR2 are SGDLS and YYNGEE. CDR3 in amino acids: CASSVGGSNTEAFF. DNA of the CDR3: TGTGCCAGCAGCGTGGGGGGTTCGAACACTGAAGCTTTCTTT.

The chain is built from TRBV19 and TRBJ2-2; 7 bases fit TRBD2. The CDR3 totals 13 residues. The V segment lost 8 bases and the J segment 4 bases; nucleotides outside the gene matches: 4. Germline CDR1 reads LNHDA; CDR2 reads SQIVND (reference sequence). CDR3 region: CASRLAATGELFF. The CDR3, as DNA: TGTGCCAGTCGACTAGCAGCCACCGGGGAGCTGTTTTTT.

The V call is TRBV9, the J call TRBJ1-2; 7 positions match TRBD1. V dropped 4 bases and J dropped 8; count of bases not matched to a gene: 8. The CDR3 contains 13 residues. Germline lookup yields CDR1 SGDLS and CDR2 YYNGEE. CDR3 sequence (DNA): TGTGCCAGCAGCCACTCAGGGGGAAACGGCTACACCTTC. Translating it yields CASSHSGGNGYTF.

V usage is TRBV27 and J usage is TRBJ1-1, with D maybe TRBD1 (5 bases). V lost 2 bases and J lost 10, with 11 bases in between. The CDR3 loop spans 12 amino acids. The V gene's germline CDR1 is MNHEY and CDR2 SMNVEV (reference sequence). The CDR3 nucleotides are TGTGCCAGCAGTTTACCTGCAGGGCGAGCTTTCTTT. It is translated as CASSLPAGRAFF.

The chain is built from TRBV7-2 and TRBJ2-1; no clear D. Germline V CDR1 and CDR2: SGHTA, FQGNSA. This CDR3 is 17 amino acids long. The V and J ends lost 5 bases and 0 bases respectively, with 17 bases between them. The CDR3 loop is CASSPRIPGLSYNEQFF. For the CDR3, the DNA is TGTGCCAGCAGCCCCAGGATCCCTGGGCTCTCCTACAATGAGCAGTTCTTC.

This clone appeared a few times. The V call is TRBV5-5, the J call TRBJ1-5, with 7 bases that match TRBD1. The CDR3 sequence is 14 residues long. V lost 1 base to trimming and J lost 6 bases; unmatched junction nucleotides: 4. The germline V gene encodes CDR1 SGHKS and CDR2 YYEKEE (reference sequence). In nucleotides, the CDR3 is TGTGCCAGCAGCTTGCAGGCAGGGGGTCAGCCCCAGCATTTT. Amino acids: CASSLQAGGQPQHF.

V and J are TRBV14 and TRBJ2-7; D gene ambiguous. Per the germline V gene, CDR1 is SGHDN and CDR2 is FVKESK. The CDR3 length is 14 residues. Trimming removed 4 bases at V and 2 bases at J, with 12 bases between. CDR3 amino acids: CASSRPHSAYEQYF. In nucleotides, the CDR3 is TGTGCCAGCAGCCGCCCTCATAGTGCCTACGAGCAGTACTTC.